These 4 T cell receptor beta chains originate from one sample sequenced in a study of regulatory T cells in long-lasting Graves disease. Both iRepertoire HTBI primers and Arm-PCR of CDR3 regions were used to build the TCR beta libraries. TCRdb re-called the multiplex PCR reads with MiXCR, one entry per CDR3 protein. Of 700,000 or so distinct CDR3 sequences listed, around 30% are singletons. Noted time point: persistent/refractory GD, antithyroid drugs over 5 years with positive TRAb. PBMCs provided the RNA from which the TCR library was made. This specimen consisted of peripheral blood mononuclear cells (PBMCs), obtained when the disease was refractory, from a patient treated with antithyroid drugs. These TCRs come from a female donor with Graves disease.

In its sample, this clonotype was seen a few times. This chain links TRBV10-3 with TRBJ1-5; D may be TRBD1 (5 bases). With 2 bases removed from V and 7 bases from J, the gap between germline ends came to 15 bases. Germline loops: CDR1 ENHRY, CDR2 SYGVKD. The CDR3 consists of 15 residues. The CDR3 DNA reads TGTGCCATCAGTGAGGTTGCGCAGGGACCCCAGCCCCAGCATTTT. Translation: CAISEVAQGPQPQHF.

The V gene is TRBV10-3, the J gene TRBJ2-2, with 9 positions matching TRBD1. The CDR3 has 15 residues. Looked up from germline, CDR1 is ENHRY and CDR2 is SYGVKD. The V and J ends lost 7 bases and 5 bases, in that order; junction bases with no gene match: 8. DNA for the CDR3: TGTGCCATCAATTCGGACAGGGGAGGAACCGGGGAGCTGTTTTTT. Protein product: CAINSDRGGTGELFF.

This clonotype has ten or more counts. The rearrangement links TRBV6-1 to TRBJ2-7; tentative D call: TRBD2 (5 bases). Germline CDR1 reads MNHNS; CDR2 reads SASEGT. V was cut by 10 bases and J by 4 bases, with 14 bases left in between. This CDR3 is 12 amino acids long. CDR3 loop: CATARGSYEQYF. CDR3 bases: TGTGCCACTGCACGGGGTTCGTACGAGCAGTACTTC.

This clonotype was picked up many times. This chain links TRBV12-3 or TRBV12-4 with TRBJ1-1; 10 bases line up with TRBD1. The CDR3 is 17 residues long. The J segment lost 6 bases and the V segment lost 2 bases, leaving 12 bases of the junction unmatched. CDR3 nucleotides: TGTGCCAGCAGTTTACCGCACCCCGGGACAGGGGTTCCTGAAGCTTTCTTT. It encodes CASSLPHPGTGVPEAFF.